This TCR beta chain was obtained from a study of response to subunit inactivated influenza vaccine. The CDR3 runs to 16 residues. CDR1 SGHRS and CDR2 YFSETQ come from the germline V gene. V shed 4 bases and J 3 bases; nucleotides not matched to a gene: 10. TCRdb recomputed calls from the RT-PCR reads with MiXCR, one row per CDR3 protein. The repertoire holds about 620,000 distinct CDR3 sequences, with approximately 11% as singletons. A further study also used this sample, focusing on T cells expressing NK-cell markers. That paper notes: Generation of TCR beta cDNA was performed by 5'RACE template switching incorporating UMIs. Sequencing covered eight donors, seven HCMV-seropositive and one seronegative. Within several experiments, an anti-gamma-delta TCR antibody kept the sorting limited to alpha-beta TCR T cells. Dominant NKG2C+ clonotype frequencies of about 1.0-8% of CD8+ T cells were measured in a handful of donors. In four donors, dominant clonotypes made up about 28.3-60.1% of CD3+CD56-NKG2C+ cells.

Sequencing used PBMCs from blood, obtained on the day of vaccination. This TCR was sampled from a man in his fifties who received an inactivated influenza vaccine. The chain couples TRBV5-1 to TRBJ2-3; 8 nucleotides match TRBD2. The chain's CDR3 is CASSHPPRGRTDTQYF. The CDR3 DNA is TGCGCCAGCAGCCACCCCCCTCGCGGGAGGACAGATACGCAGTATTTT. The whole variable domain, filled in from reference TRBV5-1 and TRBJ2-3, reads KAGVTQTPRYLIKTRGQQVTLSCSPISGHRSVSWYQQTPGQGLQFLFEYFSETQRNKGNFPGRFSGRQFSNSRSEMNVSTLELGDSALYLCASSHPPRGRTDTQYFGPGTRLTVL.